The present TCR beta chain was sequenced within a study of T cell changes during pregnancy in multiple sclerosis. With 9 bases removed from V and 4 bases from J, the gap between germline ends came to 16 bases. The CDR3 covers 14 residues. Germline CDR1 reads MNHEY; CDR2 reads SVGAGI. TCRdb's table, derived via immunoSEQ multiplex PCR, lists solely in-frame clones and lacks some. The table has around 62,000 clones, approximately 91% seen once. The V call is TRBV6-5, the J call TRBJ1-3, with D unclear. This TCR derives from a female donor with multiple sclerosis, enrolled in a pregnancy study. The starting material was CD4+ T cells from peripheral blood mononuclear cells, obtained in the first trimester of pregnancy. The CDR3 DNA sequence: TGTGCCAGTAACAGCCTTGATGGCGGAAACACCATATATTTT. This encodes CASNSLDGGNTIYF.